The 11 T cell receptor beta chains reported below all come from one sample, sequenced in a study of pediatric ulcerative colitis. The protocol was immunoSEQ multiplex PCR, while the TCRdb copy is restricted to in-frame clones and leaves out a portion. This table holds roughly 70,000 clones, 80% to 90% found once. Sequenced: blood. All receptors come from a boy aged 5-17 years with severe ulcerative colitis.

This clone was counted only a few times. This chain joins TRBV21-1 and TRBJ2-5; the DNA was not compared with TRBD2, the D call given in the table. TRBV21-1 is a pseudogene segment. The CDR3 contains 13 residues. For the CDR3, the DNA is TGTGCCAGTCCGGCTAGTACCCAAGAGACCCAGTACTTC. Translation gives CASPASTQETQYF.

The table lists this clone with a count of one. Here the CDR3 DNA reads TGTGCCAGCTCACCCGACAGGGATGGGACTGAAGCTTTCTTT. As protein: CASSPDRDGTEAFF. This chain joins TRBV18 and TRBJ1-1; 7 positions match TRBD1. Germline-derived CDR1 and CDR2 are KGHSH and LQKENI. The CDR3 length is 14 residues. J gave up 5 bases and V 3 bases, and 6 bases lay outside the gene matches. Supplemented by reference TRBV18 and TRBJ1-1, the full variable domain reads NAGVMQNPRHLVRRRGQEARLRCSPMKGHSHVYWYRQLPEEGLKFMVYLQKENIIDESGMPKERFSAEFPKEGPSILRIQQVVRGDSAAYFCASSPDRDGTEAFFGQGTRLTVV.

J is TRBJ2-1 and V is TRBV27; 11 positions agree with TRBD2. The CDR3 is 18 residues long. In germline, CDR1 is MNHEY, CDR2 SMNVEV (reference sequence). V gave up 3 bases and J gave up 4 bases; unmatched junction bases: 11. The CDR3 DNA reads as TGTGCCAGCAGTTTCCGGGCCTCGGGACTAGCGGTTTACAATGAGCAGTTCTTC. It codes for CASSFRASGLAVYNEQFF.

The chain uses TRBV5-3 and TRBJ2-7; a weak D match, TRBD1 (5 bases). TRBV5-3 falls under the ORF class, with uncertain function. The V end was cut by 1 base, the J end by 4 bases, with 18 bases between. The CDR3 has 16 residues. CDR3 loop: CARSLRFSTEVYEQYF. The CDR3 DNA sequence: TGTGCCAGAAGCTTGAGGTTTTCGACAGAAGTATACGAGCAGTACTTC.

The chain combines TRBV29-1 with TRBJ2-7, with D uncertain. The CDR3 spans 14 residues. Per the germline V gene, CDR1 is SQVTM and CDR2 is ANQGSEA. Trimming left V 0 bases short and J 4 bases short, with 13 bases between. The CDR3 here is CSVEDPSSGYEQYF. DNA of the CDR3: TGCAGCGTTGAAGATCCATCCAGTGGGTACGAGCAGTACTTC.

V gene TRBV21-1 combines with J gene TRBJ2-4; the table's D call, TRBD1, was not checked against the DNA. TRBV21-1 is recorded as a pseudogene. This CDR3 comprises 15 residues. CDR3 in DNA: TGTGCCAGCAGCACGAGGGGACAGGGGAAAAACATTCAGTACTTC. This gives the protein CASSTRGQGKNIQYF.

In this sample, this clone turned up once. This sequence joins TRBV5-1 and TRBJ2-7; 9 bases fit TRBD2. The CDR3 consists of 15 residues. V was pared by 4 bases and J by 4 bases, with 9 bases of the junction left unmatched. Germline loops: CDR1 SGHRS, CDR2 YFSETQ. CDR3 nucleotides: TGCGCCAGCAGCATAGACGAAGCGGGAGGATACGAGCAGTACTTC. It is translated as CASSIDEAGGYEQYF.

The gene calls are TRBV25-1 and TRBJ1-2, with D tentatively TRBD1 (6 bases). V lost 5 bases, J lost 8 bases, and 12 bases lay in between. Germline CDR1 is MGHDK and CDR2 is SYGVNS. The CDR3 runs to 12 residues. CDR3 sequence reads: CASSSGVGGYTF. CDR3 bases: TGTGCCAGCAGTTCAGGGGTGGGAGGCTACACCTTC.

The V gene is TRBV27, the J gene TRBJ1-5; D gene unclear. V was clipped by 4 bases and J by 2 bases, with 12 bases between them. The germline V gene has CDR1 MNHEY and CDR2 SMNVEV (reference sequence). CDR3 size: 15 residues. CDR3 nucleotides: TGTGCCAGCAGTTCCGTCCTGGGCGGCAATCAGCCCCAGCATTTT. It translates to CASSSVLGGNQPQHF.

The chain uses TRBV4-3 and TRBJ2-1; D possibly corresponds to TRBD2 (6 bases). V dropped 0 bases and J dropped 7 bases, with 10 bases sitting between them. The V gene's germline CDR1 is LGHNA and CDR2 YSLEER. The CDR3 consists of 14 residues. CDR3 residues: CASSQEREFNEQFF. The CDR3 DNA sequence: TGCGCCAGCAGCCAAGAACGGGAGTTTAATGAGCAGTTCTTC.

J is TRBJ2-1 and V is TRBV10-3; 11 nucleotides line up with TRBD2. The V segment lost 9 bases and the J segment 3 bases; nucleotides outside the gene matches: 7. Germline assignment: CDR1 ENHRY and CDR2 SYGVKD. The CDR3 extends over 15 amino acids. The CDR3 sequence: CAIRDSGRDYNEQFF. The CDR3 bases are TGTGCCATTCGCGATAGCGGGAGGGACTACAATGAGCAGTTCTTC.